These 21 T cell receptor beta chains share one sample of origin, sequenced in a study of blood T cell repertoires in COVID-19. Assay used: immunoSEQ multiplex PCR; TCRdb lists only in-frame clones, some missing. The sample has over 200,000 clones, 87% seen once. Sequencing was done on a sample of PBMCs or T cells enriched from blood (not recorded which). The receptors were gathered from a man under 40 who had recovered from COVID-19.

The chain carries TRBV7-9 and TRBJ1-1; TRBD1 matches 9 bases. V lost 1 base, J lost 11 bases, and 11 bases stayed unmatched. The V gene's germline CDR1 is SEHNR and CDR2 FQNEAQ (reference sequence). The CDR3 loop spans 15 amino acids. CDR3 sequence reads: CASSLVRNRGLEAFF. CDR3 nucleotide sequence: TGTGCCAGCAGCTTAGTTCGAAACAGGGGGCTAGAGGCTTTCTTT.

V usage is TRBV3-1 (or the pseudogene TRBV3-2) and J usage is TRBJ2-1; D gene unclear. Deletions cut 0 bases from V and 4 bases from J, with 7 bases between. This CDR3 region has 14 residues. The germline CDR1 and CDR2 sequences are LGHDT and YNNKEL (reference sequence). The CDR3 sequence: CASSQERRYNEQFF. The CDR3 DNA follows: TGTGCCAGCAGCCAAGAACGCAGGTACAATGAGCAGTTCTTC.

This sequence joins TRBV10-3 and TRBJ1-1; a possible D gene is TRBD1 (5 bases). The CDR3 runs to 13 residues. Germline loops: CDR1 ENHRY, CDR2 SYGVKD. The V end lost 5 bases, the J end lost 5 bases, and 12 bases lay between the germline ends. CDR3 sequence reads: CAISRREGTEAFF. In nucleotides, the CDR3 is TGTGCCATCAGTCGCAGGGAGGGGACTGAAGCTTTCTTT.

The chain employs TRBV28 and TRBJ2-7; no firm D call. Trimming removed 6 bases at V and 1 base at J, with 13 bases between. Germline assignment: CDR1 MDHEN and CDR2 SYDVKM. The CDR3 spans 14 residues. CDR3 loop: CASSPISPSYEQYF. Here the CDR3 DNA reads TGTGCCAGCAGCCCCATTTCCCCATCCTACGAGCAGTACTTC.

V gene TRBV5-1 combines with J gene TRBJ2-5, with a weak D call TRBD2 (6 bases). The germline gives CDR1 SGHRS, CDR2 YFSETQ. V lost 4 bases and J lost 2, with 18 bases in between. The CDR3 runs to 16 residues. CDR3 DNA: TGCGCCAGCAGCCGTAGCCCCGACGGAGGGCAAGAGACCCAGTACTTC. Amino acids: CASSRSPDGGQETQYF.

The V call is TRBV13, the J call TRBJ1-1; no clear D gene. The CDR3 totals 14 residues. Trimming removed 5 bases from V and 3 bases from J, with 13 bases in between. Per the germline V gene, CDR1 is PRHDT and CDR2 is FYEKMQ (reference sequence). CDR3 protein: CASSGLGVHTEAFF. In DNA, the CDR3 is TGTGCCAGCAGCGGTCTCGGGGTCCACACTGAAGCTTTCTTT. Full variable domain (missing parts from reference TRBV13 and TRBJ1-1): AAGVIQSPRHLIKEKRETATLKCYPIPRHDTVYWYQQGPGQDPQFLISFYEKMQSDKGSIPDRFSAQQFSDYHSELNMSSLELGDSALYFCASSGLGVHTEAFFGQGTRLTVV.

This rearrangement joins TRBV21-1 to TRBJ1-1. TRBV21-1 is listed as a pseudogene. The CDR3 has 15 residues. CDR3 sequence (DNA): TGTGCCAGCAGAGTTTACCCGGGAAGGGCGTCTGAAGCTTTCTTT. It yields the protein CASRVYPGRASEAFF.

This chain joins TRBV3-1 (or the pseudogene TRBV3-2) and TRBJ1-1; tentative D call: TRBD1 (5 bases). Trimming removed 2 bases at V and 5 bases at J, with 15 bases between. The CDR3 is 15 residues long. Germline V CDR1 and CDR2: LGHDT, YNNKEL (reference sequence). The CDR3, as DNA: TGTGCCAGCAGCCAACTGGACACAGGTATTACTGAAGCTTTCTTT. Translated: CASSQLDTGITEAFF.

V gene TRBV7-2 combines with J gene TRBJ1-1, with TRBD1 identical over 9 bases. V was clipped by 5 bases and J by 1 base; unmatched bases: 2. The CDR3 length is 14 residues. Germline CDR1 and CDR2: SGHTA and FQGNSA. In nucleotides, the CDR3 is TGTGCCAGCAGCCCGGGACAGGGGAACACTGAAGCTTTCTTT. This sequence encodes CASSPGQGNTEAFF.

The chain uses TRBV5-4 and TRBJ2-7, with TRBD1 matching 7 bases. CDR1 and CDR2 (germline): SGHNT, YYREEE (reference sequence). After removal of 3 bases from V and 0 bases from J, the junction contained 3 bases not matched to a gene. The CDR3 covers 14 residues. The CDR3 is CASSSGQNSYEQYF. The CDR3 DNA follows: TGTGCCAGCAGCTCGGGACAGAACTCCTACGAGCAGTACTTC.

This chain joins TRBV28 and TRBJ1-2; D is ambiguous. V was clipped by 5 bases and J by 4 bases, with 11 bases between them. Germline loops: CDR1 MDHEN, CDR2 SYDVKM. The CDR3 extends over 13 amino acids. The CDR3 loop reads CASSQTTRYGYTF. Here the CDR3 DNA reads TGTGCCAGCAGTCAAACGACACGCTATGGCTACACCTTC.

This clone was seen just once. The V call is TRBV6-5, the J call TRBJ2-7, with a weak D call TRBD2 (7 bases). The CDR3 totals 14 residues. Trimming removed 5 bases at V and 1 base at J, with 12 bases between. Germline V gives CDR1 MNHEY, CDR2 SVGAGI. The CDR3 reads CASSRGGPSYEQYF. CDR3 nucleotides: TGTGCCAGCAGTAGGGGGGGACCTTCCTACGAGCAGTACTTC.

The CDR3 is CASSYDQLAGKSYEQYF. The DNA of the CDR3 is TGTGCCAGCAGTTACGATCAGCTAGCGGGGAAATCCTACGAGCAGTACTTC. The chain has TRBV6-2 or TRBV6-3 and TRBJ2-7; 9 bases match TRBD2. The CDR3 has 17 amino acids. J lost 1 base, V lost 2 bases, and 9 bases had no gene match. Looked up from germline, CDR1 is MNHEY and CDR2 is SVGEGT.

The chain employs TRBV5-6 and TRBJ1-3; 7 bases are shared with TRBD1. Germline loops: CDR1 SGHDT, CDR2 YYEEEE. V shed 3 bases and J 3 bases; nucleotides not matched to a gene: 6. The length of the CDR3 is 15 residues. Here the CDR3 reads CASSSDRLGGNTIYF. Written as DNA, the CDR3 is TGTGCCAGCAGCTCGGACAGGTTAGGTGGAAACACCATATATTTT.

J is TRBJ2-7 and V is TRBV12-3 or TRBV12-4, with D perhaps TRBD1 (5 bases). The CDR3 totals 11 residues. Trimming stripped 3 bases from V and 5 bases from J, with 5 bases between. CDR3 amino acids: CASSFRDEQYF. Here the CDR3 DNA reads TGTGCCAGCAGTTTCAGGGACGAGCAGTACTTC.

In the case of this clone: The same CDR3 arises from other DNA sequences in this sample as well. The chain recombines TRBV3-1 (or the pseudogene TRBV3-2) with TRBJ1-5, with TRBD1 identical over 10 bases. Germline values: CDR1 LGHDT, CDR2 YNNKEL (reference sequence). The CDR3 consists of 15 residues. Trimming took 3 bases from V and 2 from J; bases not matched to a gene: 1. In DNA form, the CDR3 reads TGTGCCAGCAGCCAGGGGACAGGGGGCAATCAGCCCCAGCATTTT. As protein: CASSQGTGGNQPQHF.

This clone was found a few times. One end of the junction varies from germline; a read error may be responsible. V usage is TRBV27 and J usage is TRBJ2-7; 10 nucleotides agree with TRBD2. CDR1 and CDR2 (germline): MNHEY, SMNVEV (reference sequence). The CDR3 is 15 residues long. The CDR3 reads CASSLSLAGSYEQYF. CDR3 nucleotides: TGTGCCAGCAGTCTATCACTAGCGGGGAGCTACGAGCAGTACTTC.

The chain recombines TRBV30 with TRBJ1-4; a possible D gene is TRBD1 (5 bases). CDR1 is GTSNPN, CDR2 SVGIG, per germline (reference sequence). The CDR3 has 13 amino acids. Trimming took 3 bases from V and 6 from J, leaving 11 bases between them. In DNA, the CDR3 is TGTGCCTGGAGAGGGGCTGCCGATGAAAAACTGTTTTTT. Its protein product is CAWRGAADEKLFF.

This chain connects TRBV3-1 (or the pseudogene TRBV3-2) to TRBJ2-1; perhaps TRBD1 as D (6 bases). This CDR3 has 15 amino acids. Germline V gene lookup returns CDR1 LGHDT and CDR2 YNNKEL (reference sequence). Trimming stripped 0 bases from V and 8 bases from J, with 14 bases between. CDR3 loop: CASSQDMGAKDEQFF. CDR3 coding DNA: TGTGCCAGCAGCCAAGATATGGGGGCAAAGGATGAGCAGTTCTTC.

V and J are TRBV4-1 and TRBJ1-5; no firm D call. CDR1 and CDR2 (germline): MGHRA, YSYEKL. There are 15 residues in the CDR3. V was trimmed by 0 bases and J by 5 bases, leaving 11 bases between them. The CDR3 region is CASSQERGEHQPQHF. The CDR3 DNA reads TGCGCCAGCAGCCAAGAACGGGGAGAGCATCAGCCCCAGCATTTT.

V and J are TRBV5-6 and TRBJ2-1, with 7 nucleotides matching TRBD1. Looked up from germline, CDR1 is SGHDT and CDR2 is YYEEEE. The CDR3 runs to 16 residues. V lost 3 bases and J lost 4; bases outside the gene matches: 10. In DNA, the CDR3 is TGTGCCAGCAGCTCTTTACAGGGGCTTGATTACAATGAGCAGTTCTTC. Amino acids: CASSSLQGLDYNEQFF.